This TCR beta chain was observed in a study of a mutant IDH1 vaccine in newly diagnosed glioma. In the study overall: Patients received vaccination from 4-6 weeks after radiotherapy alone, or with temozolomide cycles.

The time point is: week 35, safety follow-up. Mutant IDH1 20-mer peptide, at 300 ug, made up each vaccine dose, with topical imiquimod. Clones were read by immunoSEQ multiplex PCR, and TCRdb kept only the in-frame ones, dropping some. The sample has 58,000 or so clones, roughly nine tenths seen once. Study-wide results and limits: Patients mounted vaccine-induced immune responses in 93.3% of cases. Pseudoprogression appeared independent of alterations in top peripheral clonotypes.

The CDR3 loop spans 16 amino acids. Germline V gene data show CDR1 as SGHAT and CDR2 as FQNNGV. In its sample, this clone was seen once. Its target is unknown. The sample here was PBMCs, taken from a glioma patient whose treatment included an IDH1 peptide vaccine. The V and J genes are TRBV11-2 and TRBJ2-5, with D uncertain. The DNA end lines up better with TRBJ2-7; the J call may be wrong. The TCR comes from a man in his forties or fifties with glioma. In DNA, the CDR3 is TGTGCCAGCAGCTTAGTTACTTTGGCGATTCCCTACGAGCAGTACTTC. Protein product: CASSLVTLAIPYEQYF.